This TCR beta chain originates from a study of shared clonotypes between healthy human individuals. On the study more broadly: Donors were a couple of women and three men aged 18 to 49.

General study points: Few donors limited the genetic and exposure-history diversity represented. On the whole, naive subsets had larger estimated richness than memory subsets had.

The CDR3 length is 15 residues. In germline, CDR1 is SGDLS, CDR2 YYNGEE. V lost 4 bases and J lost 0, with 11 bases in between. Authors' data handling: With immunoSEQ giving junction-only sequences and no quality scores, filtering differed. The repertoire was sequenced with immunoSEQ multiplex PCR; TCRdb's copy has only in-frame clones and lacks some. V and J calls and clone size are copied from that table; D and trimming were computed from the DNA. The sample contains about a million clones, 70% to 85% of which appear only once. Worth noting for this clone: Its antigen is unidentified.

The receptor was isolated from a man younger than 35 in good health. The chain links TRBV9 to TRBJ2-1; D is uncertain. Specimen: memory CD4+ T cells sorted from blood. Subset denoted: CD45RA-negative fraction. The DNA of the CDR3 is TGTGCCAGCAGCTCCATAGGTAGCTCCTACAATGAGCAGTTCTTC. Protein sequence: CASSSIGSSYNEQFF.